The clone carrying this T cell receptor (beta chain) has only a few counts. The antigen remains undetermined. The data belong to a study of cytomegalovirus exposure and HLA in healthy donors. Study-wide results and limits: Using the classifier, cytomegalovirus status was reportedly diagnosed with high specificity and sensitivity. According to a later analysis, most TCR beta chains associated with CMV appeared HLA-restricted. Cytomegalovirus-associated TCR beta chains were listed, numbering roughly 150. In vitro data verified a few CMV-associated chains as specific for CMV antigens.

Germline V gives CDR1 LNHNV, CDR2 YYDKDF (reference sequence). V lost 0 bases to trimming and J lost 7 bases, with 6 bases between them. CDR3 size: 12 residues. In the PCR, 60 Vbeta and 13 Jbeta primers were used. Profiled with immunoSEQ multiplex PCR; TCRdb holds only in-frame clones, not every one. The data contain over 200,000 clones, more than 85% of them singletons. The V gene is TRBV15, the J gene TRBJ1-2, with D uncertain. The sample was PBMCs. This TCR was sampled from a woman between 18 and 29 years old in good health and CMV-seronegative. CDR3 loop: CATSRDRVGYTF. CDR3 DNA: TGTGCCACCAGCAGAGATCGAGTTGGCTACACCTTC. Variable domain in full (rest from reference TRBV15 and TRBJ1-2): DAMVIQNPRYQVTQFGKPVTLSCSQTLNHNVMYWYQQKSSQAPKLLFHYYDKDFNNEADTPDNFQSRRPNTSFCFLDIRSPGLGDTAMYLCATSRDRVGYTFGSGTRLTVV.